A selection of T cell receptor beta chains follows, all from one sample in a study of OX40 agonist ivuxolimab in advanced cancers. Profiled with immunoSEQ multiplex PCR; TCRdb holds only in-frame clones, not every one. This table has around 35,000 clones, approximately 79% appearing once. The material was CD4+ or CD8+ T cells sorted from blood, obtained in a trial of the OX40 agonist ivuxolimab. The source is an adult with an advanced solid tumor such as melanoma, head and neck, liver or kidney cancer. CDR3s include the opening cysteine and the closing phenylalanine or tryptophan. The D gene is left open where the match is weak. Only part of the rows carry a size: once, few, many, or a class if the clone is expanded.

v_gene: TRBV28; abundance: once; j_gene: TRBJ2-5; d_gene: TRBD2; CDR3aa: CASSSQTSGGMETQYF; CDR3nt: TGTGCCAGCAGTTCCCAGACTAGCGGGGGGATGGAGACCCAGTACTTC
v_gene: TRBV19; abundance: -; j_gene: TRBJ1-3; d_gene: TRBD1; CDR3aa: CASGTGTGRNTIYF; CDR3nt: TGTGCCAGTGGGACCGGGACAGGGAGGAACACCATATATTTT
v_gene: TRBV18; abundance: once; j_gene: TRBJ1-4; d_gene: -; CDR3aa: CASSPGGFIDEKLFF; CDR3nt: TGTGCCAGCTCACCAGGGGGGTTTATCGATGAAAAACTGTTTTTT
v_gene: TRBV10-1; abundance: -; j_gene: TRBJ1-3; d_gene: -; CDR3aa: CASSAGTGNTIYF; CDR3nt: TGCGCCAGCAGTGCCGGGACTGGAAACACCATATATTTT
v_gene: TRBV5-1; abundance: -; j_gene: TRBJ2-3; d_gene: -; CDR3aa: CASSLLEGHFTDTQYF; CDR3nt: TGCGCCAGCAGCTTGCTTGAGGGACATTTCACAGATACGCAGTATTTT
v_gene: TRBV19; abundance: -; j_gene: TRBJ2-1; d_gene: -; CDR3aa: CASSWTADNEQFF; CDR3nt: TGTGCCAGTAGCTGGACAGCCGACAATGAGCAGTTCTTC
v_gene: TRBV4-2; abundance: -; j_gene: TRBJ2-7; d_gene: -; CDR3aa: CASSPRTANYEQYF; CDR3nt: TGTGCCAGCAGCCCCCGGACGGCAAACTACGAGCAGTACTTC
v_gene: TRBV19; abundance: -; j_gene: TRBJ1-1; d_gene: -; CDR3aa: CASSMGQRMGTEAFF; CDR3nt: TGTGCCAGTAGTATGGGCCAGCGAATGGGGACTGAAGCTTTCTTT
v_gene: TRBV23-1; abundance: few; j_gene: TRBJ2-3; d_gene: -; CDR3aa: CASSQSDHSSDTQYF; CDR3nt: TGCGCCAGCAGTCAAAGCGACCATTCCTCAGATACGCAGTATTTT
v_gene: TRBV4-1; abundance: -; j_gene: TRBJ2-3; d_gene: -; CDR3aa: CASSQSGGNTGDTQYF; CDR3nt: TGCGCCAGCAGCCAATCTGGCGGGAACACTGGGGATACGCAGTATTTT
v_gene: TRBV9; abundance: -; j_gene: TRBJ1-3; d_gene: -; CDR3aa: CASSKGVLDSGNTIYF; CDR3nt: TGTGCCAGCAGCAAGGGGGTGTTGGACTCTGGAAACACCATATATTTT
v_gene: TRBV5-1; abundance: -; j_gene: TRBJ2-5; d_gene: TRBD2; CDR3aa: CASSLSATSGGAPETQYF; CDR3nt: TGCGCCAGCAGCTTGTCCGCGACTAGCGGGGGTGCTCCGGAGACCCAGTACTTC
v_gene: TRBV28; abundance: -; j_gene: TRBJ1-1; d_gene: TRBD1; CDR3aa: CASSETGTGGSGRAFF; CDR3nt: TGTGCCAGCAGTGAAACCGGGACAGGGGGTTCGGGCAGAGCTTTCTTT
v_gene: TRBV4-1; abundance: -; j_gene: TRBJ1-6; d_gene: -; CDR3aa: CASSQVSGVGYNSPLHF; CDR3nt: TGCGCCAGCAGCCAAGTGTCAGGTGTCGGTTATAATTCACCCCTCCACTTT
v_gene: TRBV6-1; abundance: few; j_gene: TRBJ1-2; d_gene: -; CDR3aa: CASSEVARAKHANYGYTF; CDR3nt: TGTGCCAGCAGTGAAGTGGCCAGGGCCAAACATGCTAACTATGGCTACACCTTC
v_gene: TRBV7-9; abundance: -; j_gene: TRBJ1-6; d_gene: TRBD1; CDR3aa: CATSQQGAPNSPLHF; CDR3nt: TGTGCCACTTCACAACAGGGGGCCCCAAATTCACCCCTCCACTTT
v_gene: TRBV6-1; abundance: few; j_gene: TRBJ1-6; d_gene: -; CDR3aa: CASSDPGINSPLHF; CDR3nt: TGTGCCAGCAGTGATCCCGGGATAAATTCACCCCTCCACTTT
v_gene: TRBV5-1; abundance: -; j_gene: TRBJ2-2; d_gene: TRBD2; CDR3aa: CASRGLAEGTGELFF; CDR3nt: TGCGCCAGCAGGGGACTAGCGGAAGGCACCGGGGAGCTGTTTTTT
v_gene: TRBV18; abundance: -; j_gene: TRBJ1-1; d_gene: TRBD1; CDR3aa: CASSPIGTGVGTEAFF; CDR3nt: TGTGCCAGCTCACCGATCGGGACAGGGGTTGGCACTGAAGCTTTCTTT
v_gene: TRBV2; abundance: few; j_gene: TRBJ1-6; d_gene: -; CDR3aa: CASSGDRTEPLHF; CDR3nt: TGTGCCAGCAGTGGGGACCGGACTGAACCCCTCCACTTT
v_gene: TRBV2; abundance: -; j_gene: TRBJ2-2; d_gene: -; CDR3aa: CASSEDRSRVGRSVDTGELFF; CDR3nt: TGTGCCAGCAGTGAAGACAGATCCCGCGTCGGTCGGTCGGTGGACACCGGGGAGCTGTTTTTT
v_gene: TRBV15; abundance: -; j_gene: TRBJ2-7; d_gene: -; CDR3aa: CATSRSLTGKYEQYF; CDR3nt: TGTGCCACCAGCAGGTCGTTAACAGGGAAGTACGAGCAGTACTTC
v_gene: TRBV5-4; abundance: -; j_gene: TRBJ2-5; d_gene: TRBD2; CDR3aa: CASSLANGGGGQETQYF; CDR3nt: TGTGCCAGCAGCTTGGCCAATGGCGGGGGGGGCCAAGAGACCCAGTACTTC
v_gene: TRBV14; abundance: few; j_gene: TRBJ2-7; d_gene: TRBD1; CDR3aa: CASSQLPGRQGSSYEQYF; CDR3nt: TGTGCCAGCAGCCAACTCCCAGGGAGACAGGGGAGCTCCTACGAGCAGTACTTC
v_gene: TRBV5-1; abundance: once; j_gene: TRBJ2-6; d_gene: -; CDR3aa: CASSFGQLISGANVLTF; CDR3nt: TGCGCCAGCAGCTTTGGACAGCTGATCTCTGGGGCCAACGTCCTGACTTTC
v_gene: TRBV19; abundance: -; j_gene: TRBJ2-1; d_gene: TRBD2; CDR3aa: CATSPGLAGGNYGEQFF; CDR3nt: TGTGCCACCTCGCCGGGACTAGCGGGGGGAAATTACGGGGAGCAGTTCTTC
v_gene: TRBV7-9; abundance: -; j_gene: TRBJ2-5; d_gene: -; CDR3aa: CASSFGAEETQYF; CDR3nt: TGTGCCAGCAGCTTTGGGGCCGAAGAGACCCAGTACTTC
v_gene: TRBV5-1; abundance: -; j_gene: TRBJ2-2; d_gene: -; CDR3aa: CASSAGLSTGELFF; CDR3nt: TGCGCCAGCAGCGCGGGACTCTCCACCGGGGAGCTGTTTTTT
v_gene: TRBV5-1; abundance: -; j_gene: TRBJ2-1; d_gene: TRBD1; CDR3aa: CATDRGGNNEQFF; CDR3nt: TGCGCCACCGACAGGGGGGGGAACAATGAGCAGTTCTTC
v_gene: TRBV18; abundance: -; j_gene: TRBJ2-7; d_gene: -; CDR3aa: CASSLRSYEQYF; CDR3nt: TGTGCCAGCTCACTCAGGTCATACGAGCAGTACTTC
v_gene: TRBV5-6; abundance: -; j_gene: TRBJ1-4; d_gene: -; CDR3aa: CASSSGYEKLFF; CDR3nt: TGTGCCAGCAGCTCGGGGTATGAAAAACTGTTTTTT
v_gene: TRBV29-1; abundance: once; j_gene: TRBJ2-2; d_gene: TRBD1; CDR3aa: CSVSWVGQGSTGELFF; CDR3nt: TGCAGCGTTTCTTGGGTGGGACAGGGTTCAACCGGGGAGCTGTTTTTT
v_gene: TRBV21-1; abundance: once; j_gene: TRBJ1-5; d_gene: -; CDR3aa: CASSKGNGYSNQPQHF; CDR3nt: TGTGCCAGCAGCAAAGGTAACGGGTATAGCAATCAGCCCCAGCATTTT
v_gene: TRBV9; abundance: few; j_gene: TRBJ1-1; d_gene: -; CDR3aa: CASSVSRAESTEAFF; CDR3nt: TGTGCCAGCAGCGTCAGCCGGGCGGAGTCCACTGAAGCTTTCTTT
v_gene: TRBV5-4; abundance: once; j_gene: TRBJ1-1; d_gene: -; CDR3aa: CASSWVMGEAFF; CDR3nt: TGTGCCAGCAGTTGGGTCATGGGGGAGGCTTTCTTT
v_gene: TRBV6-5; abundance: -; j_gene: TRBJ2-1; d_gene: -; CDR3aa: CASSFDRLLYNEQFF; CDR3nt: TGTGCCAGCAGTTTCGACAGACTACTTTACAATGAGCAGTTCTTC
v_gene: TRBV7-8; abundance: -; j_gene: TRBJ2-2; d_gene: TRBD2; CDR3aa: CASSLVGLAENTGELFF; CDR3nt: TGTGCCAGCAGCTTAGTGGGACTAGCGGAAAACACCGGGGAGCTGTTTTTT
v_gene: TRBV29-1; abundance: -; j_gene: TRBJ1-1; d_gene: -; CDR3aa: CSVVGLGTEAFF; CDR3nt: TGCAGCGTTGTCGGTTTGGGCACTGAAGCTTTCTTT
v_gene: TRBV5-1; abundance: -; j_gene: TRBJ2-1; d_gene: TRBD2; CDR3aa: CASSLVGLAGDSNEQFF; CDR3nt: TGCGCCAGCAGCTTGGTTGGGCTAGCGGGGGACTCCAATGAGCAGTTCTTC
v_gene: TRBV5-1; abundance: -; j_gene: TRBJ2-7; d_gene: TRBD1; CDR3aa: CASSSWDRGAYEQYF; CDR3nt: TGCGCCAGCAGCTCCTGGGACAGGGGAGCTTACGAGCAGTACTTC
v_gene: TRBV12-5; abundance: -; j_gene: TRBJ2-7; d_gene: -; CDR3aa: CASGLVGWHQTAYEQYF; CDR3nt: TGTGCTAGTGGTTTGGTCGGGTGGCACCAAACCGCCTACGAGCAGTACTTC